This T cell receptor beta chain is drawn from a study of T cell repertoires in cytomegalovirus infection (dated by TCRdb to about 2019). Background for the entire study: Alongside well-studied HLA-B-restricted epitopes, the peptide stimulations were aimed at recently identified HLA-C-restricted CMV epitopes, whose presentation resists viral immunomodulation. Because public TCR beta signatures pointed to carriage of CMV infection together with the matching HLA type, the HLA type of each donor mattered for the analysis. What the research found in general, with its limitations: Cumulative frequency of public TCR beta family members discriminated carriers of CMV infection plus the relevant HLA type in this cohort and an independent approximately 350-donor cohort. The ex vivo response was dominated by HLA-C-restricted CMV-specific TCR beta clonotypes, which also provided the single most frequent clonotype in two of eight donors.

The CDR3 holds 17 amino acids from the cysteine to the phenylalanine. The entry retains the CDR3 DNA only, 51 bases that are in frame from base 1. CDR1 SGDLS and CDR2 YYNGEE are derived from the germline V gene. Clipping removes 4 bases from V and 2 bases from J, with 11 as the unmatched junction base count. TCRdb names Illumina HiSeq 1500 as the instrument used. Starting from the raw public reads, TCRdb applied fastp trimming at Q25, assembled clones with MiXCR and retained in-frame beta chains. CDR3 protein duplicates are merged, each entry listing the most common genes and DNA. Recorded for this sample are approximately 910,000 distinct CDR3 sequences; 30% to 40% of them occurred a single time. The ten biggest clones cover over 11% of the sample. The treatment or condition label corresponds to: in vitro stimulation with specific CMV peptide epitopes to enrich CMV-specific T cells. Concerning this clonotype: This receptor's antigen is unknown. Base qualities are not provided; no much larger clone lies one nucleotide away.

The source was cultured CD8+ T cells from PBMCs, collected from culture after CMV antigen stimulation. Recombination linked TRBV9 to TRBJ1-2; the central 10 bases match TRBD1. The TCR originated in a human donor in good health (CMV status not recorded). Some clones in this sample may be carry-over from other donors' samples. The base sequence is TGTGCCAGCAGCATCCGGACAGGGGGGGAAGCGAACTATGGCTACACCTTC. This codes for CASSIRTGGEANYGYTF.